These 16 T cell receptor beta chains came from one sample sequenced in a study of cytomegalovirus exposure and HLA in healthy donors. Measured with immunoSEQ multiplex PCR; TCRdb has only the in-frame clones, and not every one. Of some 170,000 clones in the sample, roughly 86% were seen once. What was sequenced was PBMCs. Receptors were obtained from a man younger than 30 in good health and CMV-seropositive.

The CDR3 bases are TGTGCCCTCAGGCGGGACAGGGGGCCCCAAGAGACCCAGTACTTC. This encodes CALRRDRGPQETQYF. J is TRBJ2-5 and V is TRBV6-1; 12 positions match TRBD1. Trimming removed 11 bases from V and 1 base from J; junction bases left unmatched: 8. The CDR3 covers 15 residues. Germline CDR1 is MNHNS and CDR2 is SASEGT.

V is TRBV7-2 and J is TRBJ2-1; 13 nucleotides align to TRBD2. CDR1 is SGHTA, CDR2 FQGNSA, per germline. V lost 4 bases and J lost 6; bases outside the gene matches: 6. This CDR3 is built from 16 residues. The CDR3 spells CASSSLGTSGVNEQFF. The CDR3 nucleotides read TGTGCCAGCAGCTCCCTCGGGACTAGCGGGGTCAATGAGCAGTTCTTC.

The V and J genes are TRBV7-9 and TRBJ2-7; the D gene is possibly TRBD2 (6 bases). The germline CDR1 and CDR2 sequences are SEHNR and FQNEAQ (reference sequence). Deletions cut 2 bases from V and 6 bases from J, with 11 bases between. This CDR3 comprises 13 residues. The CDR3 DNA is TGTGCCAGCAGCTTAATCGGGGGACCCGAGCAGTACTTC. Amino acids: CASSLIGGPEQYF. The entire variable domain, with the rest obtained from reference TRBV7-9 and TRBJ2-7, is as follows: DTGVSQNPRHKITKRGQNVTFRCDPISEHNRLYWYRQTLGQGPEFLTYFQNEAQLEKSRLLSDRFSAERPKGSFSTLEIQRTEQGDSAMYLCASSLIGGPEQYFGPGTRLTVT.

V gene TRBV29-1 combines with J gene TRBJ1-2; D not certain. The CDR3 covers 13 residues. Germline CDR1 and CDR2: SQVTM and ANQGSEA. V was trimmed by 4 bases and J by 4 bases, leaving 13 bases between them. The CDR3 sequence is CSVAEGGFYGYTF. DNA of the CDR3: TGCAGCGTTGCTGAAGGAGGTTTCTATGGCTACACCTTC.

This clone was observed once. V usage is TRBV2 and J usage is TRBJ2-1, with TRBD2 matching over 12 bases. The ends lost 6 bases at V and 2 bases at J; junction bases unmatched: 2. The CDR3 totals 15 residues. Germline V gene data show CDR1 as SNHLY and CDR2 as FYNNEI. The CDR3 is CASRRTSGTYNEQFF. DNA of the CDR3: TGTGCCAGCAGGCGGACTAGCGGGACCTACAATGAGCAGTTCTTC.

The chain couples TRBV27 to TRBJ2-1, with 15 bases lining up with TRBD2. Germline assignment: CDR1 MNHEY and CDR2 SMNVEV (reference sequence). The CDR3 sequence is 16 residues long. V dropped 5 bases and J dropped 8; count of bases not matched to a gene: 7. DNA of the CDR3: TGTGCCAGCAGTCCATCGGGACTAGCGGGAGGATATGAGCAGTTCTTC. It specifies CASSPSGLAGGYEQFF.

This chain connects TRBV11-2 to TRBJ2-1; the match to TRBD2 covers 9 bases. The junction had 6 bases not matched to a gene; V was cut back by 6 bases and J by 6 bases. Germline V gene data show CDR1 as SGHAT and CDR2 as FQNNGV. This CDR3 has 14 residues. CDR3 coding DNA: TGTGCCAGCAGTTCCGGGACTAGCTTCAATGAGCAGTTCTTC. As protein: CASSSGTSFNEQFF.

This chain links TRBV5-6 with TRBJ2-7; D is unresolved. Trimming cost V 0 bases and J 0 bases, with 4 bases left between them. The CDR3 is 13 residues long. Germline V CDR1 and CDR2: SGHDT, YYEEEE. The CDR3 DNA sequence: TGTGCCAGCAGCTTGGGGGCCTCCTACGAGCAGTACTTC. The encoded protein is CASSLGASYEQYF.

The table lists this clone with a few counts. The chain couples TRBV6-1 to TRBJ2-1, with unresolved D. This CDR3 region has 13 residues. V lost 6 bases to trimming and J lost 4 bases, with 10 bases between them. CDR1 and CDR2 from the germline V gene are MNHNS and SASEGT. CDR3 bases: TGTGCCAGCAGAGCGACCGATTACAATGAGCAGTTCTTC. This codes for CASRATDYNEQFF.

The chain joins TRBV13 to TRBJ2-5; TRBD1 matches 8 bases. From germline, CDR1 is PRHDT and CDR2 FYEKMQ (reference sequence). The CDR3 has 14 amino acids. Germline trimming cut 4 bases from V and 4 bases from J; bases unmatched to any gene: 5. The DNA of the CDR3 is TGTGCCAGCAGCTCCGGGACAGGTCGAGAGACCCAGTACTTC. Its translation is CASSSGTGRETQYF.

This chain uses TRBV18 with TRBJ2-1; a weak D match, TRBD1 (5 bases). Looked up from germline, CDR1 is KGHSH and CDR2 is LQKENI. This CDR3 is built from 15 residues. Between the trimmed V and J ends, which lost 0 bases and 4 bases, there was a span of 10 bases. The CDR3 bases are TGTGCCAGCTCACCACCAGGGGAAGTTTACAATGAGCAGTTCTTC. Translation gives CASSPPGEVYNEQFF.

This chain joins TRBV5-6 and TRBJ2-2, with TRBD1 matching over 10 bases. The CDR3 is 18 residues long. Trimming took 3 bases from V and 4 from J; bases not matched to a gene: 12. Germline lookup yields CDR1 SGHDT and CDR2 YYEEEE. The CDR3 loop reads CASSSRTGGGWVTGELFF. In nucleotides, the CDR3 is TGTGCCAGCAGCTCCCGGACAGGGGGTGGGTGGGTCACCGGGGAGCTGTTTTTT.

V gene TRBV28 combines with J gene TRBJ1-2, with D possibly being TRBD1 (6 bases). Germline CDR1 and CDR2: MDHEN and SYDVKM. Deletions cut 3 bases from V and 2 bases from J, with 22 bases between. The CDR3 runs to 18 residues. CDR3 residues: CASSFFRRPQGENYGYTF. The DNA of the CDR3 is TGTGCCAGCAGTTTCTTCAGACGCCCACAGGGAGAAAACTATGGCTACACCTTC.

The chain recombines TRBV27 with TRBJ1-1, with D possibly matching TRBD1 (5 bases). The V end lost 6 bases, the J end lost 0 bases, and 8 bases lay between the germline ends. Germline V gene data show CDR1 as MNHEY and CDR2 as SMNVEV (reference sequence). This CDR3 has 13 residues. CDR3 DNA: TGTGCCAGCAGAGACAGCCTGAACACTGAAGCTTTCTTT. It is translated as CASRDSLNTEAFF.

This chain links TRBV29-1 with TRBJ2-1; possibly TRBD2 for D (6 bases). Germline loops: CDR1 SQVTM, CDR2 ANQGSEA. The CDR3 spans 13 residues. V was trimmed by 7 bases and J by 0 bases, leaving 10 bases between them. The CDR3 DNA sequence: TGCAGCGGGGGGGTAAGCTCCTACAATGAGCAGTTCTTC. This encodes CSGGVSSYNEQFF.

This sequence joins TRBV7-6 and TRBJ1-4; perhaps TRBD1 as D (6 bases). The germline V gene has CDR1 SGHVS and CDR2 FNYEAQ. Trimming stripped 3 bases from V and 5 bases from J, with 19 bases between. The length of the CDR3 is 17 residues. As DNA, the CDR3 is TGTGCCAGCAGCTTTAACGGCGTGGACAGTCCCAATGAAAAACTGTTTTTT. Amino acids: CASSFNGVDSPNEKLFF.